Listed below are T cell receptor beta chains from one sample, sequenced in a study of blood T cell repertoires in COVID-19. Generated by immunoSEQ multiplex PCR, the TCRdb table keeps only in-frame clones and is missing some. The sample has more than 25,000 clones; about 94% are singletons. The source material was peripheral blood. The source is a human donor with active COVID-19. The donor label of this sample is uncertain. Both conserved end residues are part of each CDR3. Each record gives: V gene, CDR3 length, clone size, J gene, CDR3 protein. The listing skips clone size in some rows; elsewhere it reads once, few, many or a size class.

v_gene: TRBV6-5; len: 15; abundance: .; j_gene: TRBJ1-5; CDR3aa: CASSYGRGGNQPQHF
v_gene: TRBV6-5; len: 15; abundance: .; j_gene: TRBJ1-2; CDR3aa: CASSYGWAPDYGYTF
v_gene: TRBV14; len: 13; abundance: .; j_gene: TRBJ1-6; CDR3aa: CASSQALDSPLHF
v_gene: TRBV12-3/TRBV12-4; len: 11; abundance: .; j_gene: TRBJ1-1; CDR3aa: CASSLSSEAFF
v_gene: TRBV19; len: 16; abundance: .; j_gene: TRBJ2-5; CDR3aa: CASSTRQGESGETQYF
v_gene: TRBV5-1; len: 15; abundance: .; j_gene: TRBJ2-1; CDR3aa: CASSLKGGFYNEQFF
v_gene: TRBV7-6; len: 15; abundance: .; j_gene: TRBJ2-2; CDR3aa: CASSLEGAGTGELFF
v_gene: TRBV4-3; len: 12; abundance: .; j_gene: TRBJ1-2; CDR3aa: CASSQAGFGYTF
v_gene: TRBV28; len: 16; abundance: .; j_gene: TRBJ2-3; CDR3aa: CASSFRSSGRTDTQYF
v_gene: TRBV6-6; len: 16; abundance: .; j_gene: TRBJ1-2; CDR3aa: CASSNNPGQTNYGYTF
v_gene: TRBV6-1; len: 14; abundance: .; j_gene: TRBJ2-2; CDR3aa: CASSEEGWTGELFF
v_gene: TRBV15; len: 17; abundance: once; j_gene: TRBJ2-3; CDR3aa: CATSSTKGAEKGDTQYF
v_gene: TRBV5-5; len: 15; abundance: .; j_gene: TRBJ2-7; CDR3aa: CASSPSPGSSYEQYF
v_gene: TRBV5-5; len: 18; abundance: .; j_gene: TRBJ2-3; CDR3aa: CASSPPATSGGGTDTQYF
v_gene: TRBV5-1; len: 14; abundance: .; j_gene: TRBJ2-1; CDR3aa: CASSLSRAYNEQFF
v_gene: TRBV29-1; len: 14; abundance: .; j_gene: TRBJ2-2; CDR3aa: CSVARTGGTGELFF
v_gene: TRBV7-9; len: 15; abundance: .; j_gene: TRBJ1-4; CDR3aa: CASSLGSGGNEKLFF
v_gene: TRBV2; len: 16; abundance: .; j_gene: TRBJ2-7; CDR3aa: CASKELAAVASGEQYF
v_gene: TRBV30; len: 13; abundance: once; j_gene: TRBJ2-7; CDR3aa: CAWKVGLAGEQYF
v_gene: TRBV18; len: 11; abundance: .; j_gene: TRBJ2-4; CDR3aa: CASSPSDIQYF
v_gene: TRBV6-5; len: 14; abundance: .; j_gene: TRBJ2-7; CDR3aa: CASRTGGGTYEQYF
v_gene: TRBV15; len: 16; abundance: .; j_gene: TRBJ1-5; CDR3aa: CATSLQGARGNQPQHF
v_gene: TRBV5-4; len: 14; abundance: .; j_gene: TRBJ1-2; CDR3aa: CASSLQGYGYGYTF
v_gene: TRBV24-1; len: 17; abundance: .; j_gene: TRBJ2-3; CDR3aa: CATSDSRPGPSTDTQYF
v_gene: TRBV3-1/TRBV3-2; len: 14; abundance: .; j_gene: TRBJ2-7; CDR3aa: CASSQTGTSYEQYF
v_gene: TRBV5-4; len: 13; abundance: .; j_gene: TRBJ2-7; CDR3aa: CASSFKGGNEQYF
v_gene: TRBV10-3; len: 14; abundance: .; j_gene: TRBJ2-2; CDR3aa: CASTGQGASGELFF
v_gene: TRBV7-2; len: 17; abundance: .; j_gene: TRBJ2-5; CDR3aa: CASSFLAGGIKGETQYF
v_gene: TRBV3-1/TRBV3-2; len: 17; abundance: .; j_gene: TRBJ1-1; CDR3aa: CASSQDPRDSQTREAFF
v_gene: TRBV19; len: 17; abundance: .; j_gene: TRBJ2-3; CDR3aa: CASTRLAGGPGTDTQYF
v_gene: TRBV5-1; len: 15; abundance: .; j_gene: TRBJ2-2; CDR3aa: CASSPRTDTTGELFF
v_gene: TRBV5-1; len: 13; abundance: once; j_gene: TRBJ1-1; CDR3aa: CASSGLDRAEAFF
v_gene: TRBV4-2; len: 15; abundance: .; j_gene: TRBJ2-2; CDR3aa: CASSQGGEGTGELFF
v_gene: TRBV15; len: 19; abundance: .; j_gene: TRBJ1-2; CDR3aa: CATSSLAETGGGRMDGYTF
v_gene: TRBV24-1; len: 17; abundance: .; j_gene: TRBJ2-1; CDR3aa: CATSVNRTRSFYNEQFF